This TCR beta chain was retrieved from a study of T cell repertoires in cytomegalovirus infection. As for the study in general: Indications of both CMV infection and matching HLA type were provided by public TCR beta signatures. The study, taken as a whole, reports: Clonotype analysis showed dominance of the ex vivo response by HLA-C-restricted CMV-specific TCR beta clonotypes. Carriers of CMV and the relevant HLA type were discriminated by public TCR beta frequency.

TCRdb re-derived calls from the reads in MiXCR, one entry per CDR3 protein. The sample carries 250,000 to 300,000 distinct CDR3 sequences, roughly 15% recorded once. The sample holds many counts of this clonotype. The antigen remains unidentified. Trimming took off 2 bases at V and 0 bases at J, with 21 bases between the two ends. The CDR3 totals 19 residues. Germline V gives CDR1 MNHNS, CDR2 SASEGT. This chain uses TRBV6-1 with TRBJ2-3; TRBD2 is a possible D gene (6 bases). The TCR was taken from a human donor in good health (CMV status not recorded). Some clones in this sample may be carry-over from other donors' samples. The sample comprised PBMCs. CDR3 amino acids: CASSERDLDLLVSTDTQYF. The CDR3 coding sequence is TGTGCCAGCAGTGAAAGGGACTTAGATTTACTCGTTAGCACAGATACGCAGTATTTT.